This entry lists 15 T cell receptor beta chains sequenced from one sample in a study of radiation and T cells in renal cell carcinoma. Time point indicated: blood 4 weeks post-SBRT, at nephrectomy. The treatment was: 15 Gy SBRT to primary tumor, nephrectomy 4 weeks later. Profiled with immunoSEQ multiplex PCR; TCRdb holds only in-frame clones, not every one. The profile covers 30,000 to 40,000 clones, with roughly 80% appearing a single time and 25% to 40% taken by the ten largest. The input for sequencing was blood, taken from a patient whose treatment included radiotherapy and nephrectomy. These receptors came from a man aged 55 to 70 with renal cell carcinoma.

This sequence joins TRBV19 and TRBJ2-7; 9 bases align to TRBD2. The CDR3 is 16 amino acids. V lost 4 bases, J lost 0 bases, and 7 bases stayed unmatched. Germline values: CDR1 LNHDA, CDR2 SQIVND (reference sequence). CDR3 protein: CASSTRLADSSYEQYF. For the CDR3, the DNA is TGTGCCAGTAGTACCCGACTAGCGGATAGCTCCTACGAGCAGTACTTC.

V and J are TRBV5-1 and TRBJ2-3; D not resolved. Germline lookup yields CDR1 SGHRS and CDR2 YFSETQ. With 0 bases removed from V and 0 bases from J, the gap between germline ends came to 11 bases. The CDR3 runs 16 residues. CDR3 coding DNA: TGCGCCAGCAGCTTGGAGTTTGGGTTTAGCACAGATACGCAGTATTTT. Its translation is CASSLEFGFSTDTQYF. The full variable domain, in which reference TRBV5-1 and TRBJ2-3 provide the parts outside the CDR3, is KAGVTQTPRYLIKTRGQQVTLSCSPISGHRSVSWYQQTPGQGLQFLFEYFSETQRNKGNFPGRFSGRQFSNSRSEMNVSTLELGDSALYLCASSLEFGFSTDTQYFGPGTRLTVL.

The rearrangement joins TRBV29-1 to TRBJ1-3; TRBD1 is a possible D gene (6 bases). The CDR3 has 14 residues. The germline gives CDR1 SQVTM, CDR2 ANQGSEA. The V end was cut by 2 bases, the J end by 2 bases, with 10 bases between. The CDR3 bases are TGCAGCGTTGAACAGGGGCTGGCTGGAAACACCATATATTTT. Its translation is CSVEQGLAGNTIYF.

V usage is TRBV5-4 and J usage is TRBJ2-7; TRBD2 matches 10 bases. This CDR3 contains 15 residues. V dropped 0 bases and J dropped 4; count of bases not matched to a gene: 4. The V gene's germline CDR1 is SGHNT and CDR2 YYREEE (reference sequence). This CDR3 reads CASSLASGSMYEQYF. For the CDR3, the DNA is TGTGCCAGCAGCTTGGCTAGCGGGAGTATGTACGAGCAGTACTTC.

This sequence joins TRBV2 and TRBJ1-1, with 8 nucleotides matching TRBD1. Germline loops: CDR1 SNHLY, CDR2 FYNNEI. The CDR3 is made up of 23 amino acids. V gave up 4 bases and J gave up 0 bases; unmatched junction bases: 28. The CDR3 sequence: CASSGFSRAGGAYISGMNTEAFF. The CDR3 region has the DNA TGTGCCAGCAGTGGGTTTTCTAGGGCAGGGGGCGCCTATATTTCTGGTATGAACACTGAAGCTTTCTTT.

CDR3 in DNA: TGCAGCGTGCTGAAATTAATGTCCGCAACTAATGAAAAACTGTTTTTT. Its translation is CSVLKLMSATNEKLFF. The V gene is TRBV29-1, the J gene TRBJ1-4; D is ambiguous. Trimming took off 6 bases at V and 0 bases at J, with 17 bases between the two ends. The CDR3 extends over 16 amino acids. Germline V lookup: CDR1 SQVTM, CDR2 ANQGSEA.

This chain connects TRBV9 to TRBJ2-3; 9 nucleotides agree with TRBD2. After removal of 5 bases from V and 6 bases from J, the junction contained 13 bases not matched to a gene. This CDR3 contains 16 residues. The germline CDR1 and CDR2 sequences are SGDLS and YYNGEE. In DNA form, the CDR3 reads TGTGCCAGCAGTGAATTACCGGGACTAGCTAGGGATACGCAGTATTTT. Residues: CASSELPGLARDTQYF.

This rearrangement joins TRBV11-2 to TRBJ1-4, with 9 bases aligning to TRBD1. J gave up 6 bases and V 4 bases, and 3 bases lay outside the gene matches. The germline gives CDR1 SGHAT, CDR2 FQNNGV. This CDR3 spans 14 amino acids. The DNA of the CDR3 is TGTGCCAGCAGCTACGACAGGGGGGATGAAAAACTGTTTTTT. Amino acid sequence: CASSYDRGDEKLFF.

The chain has TRBV27 and TRBJ1-6, with D hard to call. V lost 0 bases and J 7 bases, leaving 10 bases between the germline ends. Germline CDR1 and CDR2: MNHEY and SMNVEV (reference sequence). The CDR3 sequence is 15 residues long. The CDR3 region has the DNA TGTGCCAGCAGTTTATCGACCAGGTCGAATTCACCCCTCCACTTT. This translates into CASSLSTRSNSPLHF.

The chain uses TRBV7-2 and TRBJ2-3; 7 bases are a match to TRBD1. V dropped 1 base and J dropped 0; count of bases not matched to a gene: 1. Germline assignment: CDR1 SGHTA and CDR2 FQGNSA. The CDR3 length is 15 residues. The CDR3 here is CASSLGGQSTDTQYF. In DNA, the CDR3 is TGTGCCAGCAGCTTAGGGGGACAGAGCACAGATACGCAGTATTTT.

The chain has TRBV12-5 and TRBJ2-7; D uncertain. CDR3 length: 13 residues. Looked up from germline, CDR1 is LGHNT and CDR2 is FRNRAP. The V end was cut by 7 bases, the J end by 0 bases, with 10 bases between. The DNA for the CDR3 is TGTGCTAGTGCCTTGACGGGCTCCTACGAGCAGTACTTC. Amino acids: CASALTGSYEQYF.

The gene calls are TRBV5-1 and TRBJ2-3, with D perhaps TRBD1 (6 bases). CDR3 length equals 15 residues. The V and J ends lost 4 bases and 1 base respectively, with 13 bases between them. Germline V CDR1 and CDR2: SGHRS, YFSETQ. This CDR3 reads CASSPRGRGTDTQYF. In nucleotides, the CDR3 is TGCGCCAGCAGCCCCAGGGGCCGAGGCACAGATACGCAGTATTTT.

Turning to this clone: An end of the junction differs from the germline gene, which may be a read error. Different DNA sequences within this sample yield the same CDR3. CDR3 region: CASSEVNRNQPQHF. In DNA, the CDR3 is TGTGCCAGCAGCGAAGTAAACAGGAATCAGCCCCAGCATTTT. This chain joins TRBV2 and TRBJ1-5; D might be TRBD1 (5 bases). This CDR3 is 14 amino acids long. CDR1 and CDR2 from the germline V gene are SNHLY and FYNNEI.

This clone was observed a handful of times. The rearrangement joins TRBV5-5 to TRBJ2-1, with a tentative D call TRBD2 (6 bases). The CDR3 is 14 amino acids. Trimming stripped 2 bases from V and 0 bases from J, with 6 bases between. CDR1 and CDR2 from the germline V gene are SGHKS and YYEKEE (reference sequence). The CDR3 bases are TGTGCCAGCAGCTTCGGGAGCTCCTACAATGAGCAGTTCTTC. It specifies CASSFGSSYNEQFF. Looking up the rest from reference TRBV5-5 and TRBJ2-1 gives the full variable domain: DAGVTQSPTHLIKTRGQQVTLRCSPISGHKSVSWYQQVLGQGPQFIFQYYEKEERGRGNFPDRFSARQFPNYSSELNVNALLLGDSALYLCASSFGSSYNEQFFGPGTRLTVL.

V is TRBV5-4 and J is TRBJ2-2; D is perhaps TRBD1 or TRBD2 (5 bases each). The V gene lost 4 bases and the J gene lost 0 bases, with 10 bases spanning the gap. The CDR3 length is 15 residues. The germline CDR1 and CDR2 sequences are SGHNT and YYREEE (reference sequence). DNA for the CDR3: TGTGCCAGCAGCCTCGGGGACGCGAACACCGGGGAGCTGTTTTTT. This gives the protein CASSLGDANTGELFF.